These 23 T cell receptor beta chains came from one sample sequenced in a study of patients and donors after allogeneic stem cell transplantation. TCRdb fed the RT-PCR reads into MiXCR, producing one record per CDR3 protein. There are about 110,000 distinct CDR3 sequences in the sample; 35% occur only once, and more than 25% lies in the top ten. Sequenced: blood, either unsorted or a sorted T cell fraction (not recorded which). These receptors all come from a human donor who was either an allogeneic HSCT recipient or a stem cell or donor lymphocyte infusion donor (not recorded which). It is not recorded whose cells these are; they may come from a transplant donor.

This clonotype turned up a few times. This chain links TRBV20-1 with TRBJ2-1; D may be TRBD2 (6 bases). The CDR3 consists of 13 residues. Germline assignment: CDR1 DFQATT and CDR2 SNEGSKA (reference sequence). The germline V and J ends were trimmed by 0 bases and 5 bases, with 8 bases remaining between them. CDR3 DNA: TGCAGTGCTAGAGATATAGCGGACAATGAGCAGTTCTTC. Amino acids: CSARDIADNEQFF.

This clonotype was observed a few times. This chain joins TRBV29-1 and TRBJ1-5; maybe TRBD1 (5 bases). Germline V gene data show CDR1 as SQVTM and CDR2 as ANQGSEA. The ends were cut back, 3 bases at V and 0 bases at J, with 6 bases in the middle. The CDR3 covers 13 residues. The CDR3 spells CSVETASNQPQHF. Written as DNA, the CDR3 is TGCAGCGTTGAGACAGCTAGCAATCAGCCCCAGCATTTT.

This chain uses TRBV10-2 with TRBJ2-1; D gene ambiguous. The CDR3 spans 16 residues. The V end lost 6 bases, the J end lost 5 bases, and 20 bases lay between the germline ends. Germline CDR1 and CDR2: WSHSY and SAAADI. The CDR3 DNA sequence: TGCGCCAGCAGAGCAATAGCCCCCTTTGATAACAATGAGCAGTTCTTC. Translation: CASRAIAPFDNNEQFF.

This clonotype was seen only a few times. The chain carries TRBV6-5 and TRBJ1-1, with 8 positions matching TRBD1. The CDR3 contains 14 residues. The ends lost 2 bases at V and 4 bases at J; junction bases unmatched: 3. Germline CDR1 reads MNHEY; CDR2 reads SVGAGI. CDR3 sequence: CASSYTGGSTEAFF. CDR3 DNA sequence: TGTGCCAGCAGTTACACAGGGGGGAGCACTGAAGCTTTCTTT.

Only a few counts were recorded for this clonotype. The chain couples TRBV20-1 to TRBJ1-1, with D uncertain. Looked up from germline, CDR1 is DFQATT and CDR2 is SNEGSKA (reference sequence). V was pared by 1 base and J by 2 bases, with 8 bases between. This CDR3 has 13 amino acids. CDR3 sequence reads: CSARVSANTEAFF. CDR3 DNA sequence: TGCAGTGCTAGAGTGTCCGCCAACACTGAAGCTTTCTTT.

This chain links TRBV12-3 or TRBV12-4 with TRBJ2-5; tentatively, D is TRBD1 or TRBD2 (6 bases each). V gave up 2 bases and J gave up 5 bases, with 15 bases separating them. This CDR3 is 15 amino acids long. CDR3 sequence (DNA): TGTGCCAGCAGTTTACACCCCGGGGGCTTTGAGACCCAGTACTTC. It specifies CASSLHPGGFETQYF.

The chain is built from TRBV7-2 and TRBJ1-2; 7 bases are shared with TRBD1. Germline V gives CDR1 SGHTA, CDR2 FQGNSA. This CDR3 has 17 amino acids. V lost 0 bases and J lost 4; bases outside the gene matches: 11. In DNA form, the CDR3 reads TGTGCCAGCAGCTTAGCCCCGGGGAACAGGGGTGGCTATGGCTACACCTTC. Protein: CASSLAPGNRGGYGYTF.

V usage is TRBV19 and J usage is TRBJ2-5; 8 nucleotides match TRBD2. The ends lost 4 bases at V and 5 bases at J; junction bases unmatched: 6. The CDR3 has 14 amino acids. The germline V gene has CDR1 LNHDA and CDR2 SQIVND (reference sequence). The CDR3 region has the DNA TGTGCCAGTAGTACACCGGGACTAGTCGAGACCCAGTACTTC. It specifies CASSTPGLVETQYF.

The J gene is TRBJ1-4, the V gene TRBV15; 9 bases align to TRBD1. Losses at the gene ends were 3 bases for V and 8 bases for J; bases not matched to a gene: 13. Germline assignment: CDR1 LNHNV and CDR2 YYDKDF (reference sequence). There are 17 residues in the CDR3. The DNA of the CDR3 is TGTGCCACCAGCAGGCACCTGACAGGGGGAATGGGGGAAAAACTGTTTTTT. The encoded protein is CATSRHLTGGMGEKLFF.

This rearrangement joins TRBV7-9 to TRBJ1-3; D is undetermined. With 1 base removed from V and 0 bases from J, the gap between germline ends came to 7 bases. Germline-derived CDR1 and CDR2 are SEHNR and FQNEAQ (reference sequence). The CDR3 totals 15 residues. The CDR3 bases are TGTGCCAGCAGCTTAGTGGGCCACTCTGGAAACACCATATATTTT. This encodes CASSLVGHSGNTIYF.

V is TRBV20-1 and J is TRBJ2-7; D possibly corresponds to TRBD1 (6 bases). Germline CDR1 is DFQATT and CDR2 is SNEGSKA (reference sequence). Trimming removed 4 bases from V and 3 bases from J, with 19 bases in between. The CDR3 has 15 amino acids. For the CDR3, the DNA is TGCAGTGCTACCGCCGGGACACATAACTACTACGAGCAGTACTTC. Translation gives CSATAGTHNYYEQYF.

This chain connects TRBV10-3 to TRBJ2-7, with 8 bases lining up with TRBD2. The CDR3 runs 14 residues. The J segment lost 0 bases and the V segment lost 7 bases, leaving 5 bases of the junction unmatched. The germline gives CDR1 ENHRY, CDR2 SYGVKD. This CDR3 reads CAITSGSLSYEQYF. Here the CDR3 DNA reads TGTGCCATCACGAGCGGGAGCCTCTCCTACGAGCAGTACTTC.

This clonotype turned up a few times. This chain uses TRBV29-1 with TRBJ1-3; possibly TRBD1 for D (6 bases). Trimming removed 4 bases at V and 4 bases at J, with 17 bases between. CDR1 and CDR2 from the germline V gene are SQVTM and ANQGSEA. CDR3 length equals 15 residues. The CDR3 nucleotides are TGCAGCGTTGGTACCTTACAGGGAGGAGGAAACACCATATATTTT. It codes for CSVGTLQGGGNTIYF.

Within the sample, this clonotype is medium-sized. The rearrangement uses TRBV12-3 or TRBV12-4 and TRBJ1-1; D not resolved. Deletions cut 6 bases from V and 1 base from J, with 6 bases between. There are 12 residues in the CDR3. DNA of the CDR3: TGTGCCAGCAGCTTCTCGAACACTGAAGCTTTCTTT. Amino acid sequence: CASSFSNTEAFF.

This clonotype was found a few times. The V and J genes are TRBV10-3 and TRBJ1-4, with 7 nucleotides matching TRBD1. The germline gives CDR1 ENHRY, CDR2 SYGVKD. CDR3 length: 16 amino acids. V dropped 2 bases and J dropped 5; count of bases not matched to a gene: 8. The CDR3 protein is CAISETSGQYNEKLFF. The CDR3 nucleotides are TGTGCCATCAGTGAGACGTCGGGACAGTACAATGAAAAACTGTTTTTT.

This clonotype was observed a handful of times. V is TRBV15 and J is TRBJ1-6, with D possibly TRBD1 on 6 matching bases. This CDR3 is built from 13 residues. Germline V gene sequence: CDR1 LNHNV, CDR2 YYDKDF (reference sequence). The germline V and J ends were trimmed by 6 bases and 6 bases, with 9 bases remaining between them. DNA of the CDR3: TGTGCCACCAGGGCCAGGGGTAATTCACCCCTCCACTTT. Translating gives CATRARGNSPLHF.

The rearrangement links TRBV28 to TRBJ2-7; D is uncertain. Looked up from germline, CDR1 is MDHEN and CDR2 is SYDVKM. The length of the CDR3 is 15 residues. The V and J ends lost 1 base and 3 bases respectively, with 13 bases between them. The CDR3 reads CASSLYTPGHYEQYF. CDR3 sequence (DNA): TGTGCCAGCAGTTTATACACCCCAGGTCACTACGAGCAGTACTTC.

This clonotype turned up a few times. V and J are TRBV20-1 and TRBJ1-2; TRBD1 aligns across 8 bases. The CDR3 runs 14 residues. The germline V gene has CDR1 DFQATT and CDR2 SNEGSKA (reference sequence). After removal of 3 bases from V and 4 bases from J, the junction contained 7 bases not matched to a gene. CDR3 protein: CSARDREGGYGYTF. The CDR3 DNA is TGCAGTGCTAGGGACAGGGAGGGTGGCTATGGCTACACCTTC.

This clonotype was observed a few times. The chain's CDR3 is CASNSRENTEAFF. CDR3 sequence (DNA): TGTGCCAGCAATTCGCGGGAGAACACTGAAGCTTTCTTT. This sequence joins TRBV9 and TRBJ1-1; D remains unclear. The CDR3 has 13 amino acids. V was cut by 6 bases and J by 1 base, with 10 bases left in between. Germline CDR1 and CDR2: SGDLS and YYNGEE.

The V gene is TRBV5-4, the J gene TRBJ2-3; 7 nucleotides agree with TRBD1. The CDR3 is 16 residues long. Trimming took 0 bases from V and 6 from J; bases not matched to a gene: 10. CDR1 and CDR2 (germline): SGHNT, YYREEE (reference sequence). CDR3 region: CASSLGPGQQEDTQYF. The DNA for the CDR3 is TGTGCCAGCAGCTTGGGGCCGGGACAGCAGGAGGATACGCAGTATTTT.

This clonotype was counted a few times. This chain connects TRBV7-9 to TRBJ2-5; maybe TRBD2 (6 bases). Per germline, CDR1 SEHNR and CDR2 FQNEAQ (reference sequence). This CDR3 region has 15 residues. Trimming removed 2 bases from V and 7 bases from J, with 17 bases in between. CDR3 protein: CASSLRARSGGTQYF. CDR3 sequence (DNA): TGTGCCAGCAGCTTACGGGCTAGATCCGGGGGGACCCAGTACTTC.

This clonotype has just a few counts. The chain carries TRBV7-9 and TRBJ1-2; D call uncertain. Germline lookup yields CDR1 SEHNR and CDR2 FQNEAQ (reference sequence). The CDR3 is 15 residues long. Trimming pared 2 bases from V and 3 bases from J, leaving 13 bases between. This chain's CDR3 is CASSLTATTYYGYTF. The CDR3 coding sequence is TGTGCCAGCAGCTTAACCGCGACGACCTACTATGGCTACACCTTC. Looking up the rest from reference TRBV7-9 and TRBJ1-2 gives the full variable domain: DTGVSQNPRHKITKRGQNVTFRCDPISEHNRLYWYRQTLGQGPEFLTYFQNEAQLEKSRLLSDRFSAERPKGSFSTLEIQRTEQGDSAMYLCASSLTATTYYGYTFGSGTRLTVV.

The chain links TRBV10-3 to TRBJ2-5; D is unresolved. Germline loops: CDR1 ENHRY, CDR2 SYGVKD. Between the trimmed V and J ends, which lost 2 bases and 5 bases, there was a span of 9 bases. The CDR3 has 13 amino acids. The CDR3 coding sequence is TGTGCCATCAGTGAGGGTATATTGGAGACCCAGTACTTC. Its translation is CAISEGILETQYF.